Listed below are T cell receptor beta chains from one sample, sequenced in a study of CD8 T cells in ankylosing spondylitis. TCRdb re-called the 5' RACE reads through MiXCR, storing one row per CDR3 protein. The top ten hold 3.5% of the sample, which has fewer than 550,000 distinct CDR3 sequences, approximately 5% seen once. What was sequenced was blood, either unsorted or a sorted T cell fraction (not recorded which). These receptors came from a male donor with ankylosing spondylitis. CDR3s include the opening cysteine and the closing phenylalanine or tryptophan. The D gene is left open where the match is weak. The listing skips clone size in some rows; elsewhere it reads once, few, many or a size class.

V	D	size	J	CDR3	DNA
TRBV4-1	.	many	TRBJ1-2	CASSQRGGRNYGYTF	TGCGCCAGCAGCCAGCGGGGGGGCAGAAACTATGGCTACACCTTC
TRBV6-2/TRBV6-3	.	few	TRBJ2-2	CASSSLQATGELFF	TGTGCCAGCAGTTCCTTACAGGCCACCGGGGAGCTGTTTTTT
TRBV3-1	.	.	TRBJ1-2	CASSQGYRGPYYGYTF	TGTGCCAGCAGCCAAGGTTACCGGGGTCCTTACTATGGCTACACCTTC
TRBV20-1	.	few	TRBJ2-3	CSAFDYTGQTTDTQYF	TGCAGTGCTTTCGACTATACCGGACAAACCACAGATACGCAGTATTTT
TRBV9	TRBD2	.	TRBJ2-1	CASKGVAGNYNEQFF	TGTGCCAGCAAAGGGGTAGCGGGGAACTACAATGAGCAGTTCTTC
TRBV9	TRBD1	many	TRBJ1-1	CASSVQGAGVTEAFF	TGTGCCAGCAGCGTACAGGGGGCGGGTGTCACTGAAGCTTTCTTT
TRBV20-1	.	many	TRBJ2-3	CSAGHLSTDTQYF	TGCAGTGCGGGACATCTTAGCACAGATACGCAGTATTTT
TRBV7-9	TRBD2	.	TRBJ2-1	CASKILAGHYNEQFF	TGTGCCAGCAAGATACTAGCGGGACACTACAATGAGCAGTTCTTC
TRBV5-1	.	many	TRBJ1-1	CASRLGTGLNTEAFF	TGCGCCAGCAGACTTGGAACAGGTCTGAACACTGAAGCTTTCTTT
TRBV4-2	.	many	TRBJ1-4	CASSQDVLTGQGNEKLFF	TGTGCCAGCAGCCAGGACGTCCTTACGGGGCAGGGGAACGAAAAACTGTTTTTT
TRBV11-2	TRBD2	few	TRBJ2-3	CASSLHIAGGVTDTQYF	TGTGCCAGCAGCCTACATATAGCGGGGGGGGTCACAGATACGCAGTATTTT
TRBV7-2	.	many	TRBJ2-7	CASSSDWGEQYF	TGTGCCAGCAGCTCTGATTGGGGCGAGCAGTACTTC
TRBV7-2	TRBD2	many	TRBJ2-5	CASSPSGGRVTETQYF	TGTGCCAGCAGCCCTAGCGGGGGGAGGGTGACGGAGACCCAGTACTTC
TRBV7-8	TRBD1	many	TRBJ1-5	CASSSYVRDRGYNQPQHF	TGTGCCAGCAGCTCGTATGTCCGGGACAGGGGATACAATCAGCCCCAGCATTTT
TRBV9	.	many	TRBJ2-1	CASRRLSSYNEQFF	TGTGCCAGCAGGCGTCTAAGCTCCTACAATGAGCAGTTCTTC
TRBV6-5	TRBD1	few	TRBJ2-6	CASSLTGAVLSGANVLTF	TGTGCCAGCAGTTTGACAGGGGCCGTTCTCTCTGGGGCCAACGTCCTGACTTTC